This T cell receptor beta chain was sequenced in a study of cytomegalovirus exposure and HLA in healthy donors (dated by TCRdb to 2016 to 2017). Study-wide context: A later analysis indicated that the 110 or so validation repertoires were generated on the platform also employed for the 700 or so repertoires of the first cohort. High-throughput TCR immunosequencing, statistical association of individual TCRs with disease status, and machine learning were combined to predict cytomegalovirus infection status. A separate validation cohort of approximately 120 different subjects was used in addition to the roughly 620-subject first cohort. The study was designed to test whether signatures of past pathogen exposure could be identified by cataloging public T cell receptors. Findings and caveats that apply to the study as a whole: While some public TCRs were present in many individuals, most TCR sequences turned up only very rarely across donors. In the study, roughly 160 TCR beta chains were listed as associated with cytomegalovirus. The classifier was reported to diagnose cytomegalovirus status with high specificity and sensitivity in both the original and validation cohorts. The authors suggested that the approach could potentially be extended to other disease states and immunological phenotypes. In vitro tests confirmed that a few of the cytomegalovirus-associated TCR beta chains recognize cytomegalovirus antigens. A later analysis lacked HLA typing for the validation cohort, so it scored co-occurrence in that cohort across all 110 or so repertoires. A later analysis found that TCRs clustered in the first cohort also tended to co-occur in the 110 or so validation repertoires, with 90% to 95% of cluster scores above 0.

From a lookup of the germline V gene, CDR1 and CDR2 are SGDLS and YYNGEE. V gives up 4 bases and J gives up 5 bases, and the segment between their germline ends measures 13 bases. Reading from cysteine to phenylalanine, the CDR3 counts 14 amino acids. The kept DNA is CDR3 alone, 42 bases in frame from the first base. Donors formed part of the validation cohort, which comprised 120 subjects and was distinct from the first cohort of 670 or so subjects. The method was the immunoSEQ multiplex PCR assay. The source study handled its data this way. A statistical classification framework was built to diagnose cytomegalovirus status from the catalog of TCR beta chain sequences. TCRdb stores this immuneACCESS table with in-frame sequences only. Part of the clones is absent; in the studies checked, under half of the shortfall reflects unresolved V genes, and no reason is known for the rest. The V and J calls and clone size were taken over from that table, and D and trimming were inferred from the DNA. The sample includes over 90,000 clones, with about 95% observed a single time. The ten largest account for around 0.85% of the sample.

Notes on this clone: The antigen this receptor binds is unknown. No clone much larger than this one lies a single base away; base qualities are absent.

Sequences were obtained from PBMCs. The chain was built from TRBV9 and TRBJ2-1; TRBD1 could be the D gene, as 7 bases match. This clonotype originated in a woman between 18 and 29 years old in good health and CMV-seronegative. The CDR3 protein is CASSPTGTDNEQFF. The sequenced DNA is TGTGCCAGCAGCCCGACAGGGACTGACAATGAGCAGTTCTTC. The CDR3 plus the reference TRBV9 and TRBJ2-1 genes for the other parts give the full variable domain: DSGVTQTPKHLITATGQRVTLRCSPRSGDLSVYWYQQSLDQGLQFLIQYYNGEERAKGNILERFSAQQFPDLHSELNLSSLELGDSALYFCASSPTGTDNEQFFGPGTRLTVL.